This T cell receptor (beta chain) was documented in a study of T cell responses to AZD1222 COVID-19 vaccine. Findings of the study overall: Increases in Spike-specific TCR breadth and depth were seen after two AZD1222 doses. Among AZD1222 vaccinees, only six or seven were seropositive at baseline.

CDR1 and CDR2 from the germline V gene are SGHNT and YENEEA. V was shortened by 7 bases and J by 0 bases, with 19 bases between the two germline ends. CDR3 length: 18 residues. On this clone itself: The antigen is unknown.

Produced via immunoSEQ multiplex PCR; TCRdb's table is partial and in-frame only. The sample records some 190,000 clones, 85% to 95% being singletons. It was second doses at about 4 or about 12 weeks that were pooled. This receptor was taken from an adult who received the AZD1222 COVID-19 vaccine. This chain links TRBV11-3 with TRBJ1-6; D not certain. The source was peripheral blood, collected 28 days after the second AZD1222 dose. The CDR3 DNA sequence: TGTGCCAGCACCCCGGGAGGGAGCCCTAGCTCCTATAATTCACCCCTCCACTTT. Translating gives CASTPGGSPSSYNSPLHF.